The clone carrying this T cell receptor beta chain occurred a few times. The data belong to a study of beta chain features in type 1 diabetes. The investigators reverse transcribed all of the isolated RNA, so they sequenced expressed TCRB transcripts. For naive, central memory and regulatory T cell samples, reads averaged roughly 4 million. Only in-frame clones appear in the TCRdb table, and some are missing; sequencing was by immunoSEQ multiplex PCR. The sample consists of hundreds of thousands of clones, approximately 14% of them appearing once. Germline CDR1 is SGHNT and CDR2 is YYREEE (reference sequence). V lost 4 bases to trimming and J lost 6 bases; unmatched junction nucleotides: 12. This CDR3 contains 17 residues.

The rearrangement links TRBV5-4 to TRBJ2-2, with TRBD1 matching over 10 bases. Sample: naive CD4+ T cells from blood. This receptor was identified in a woman aged 35 to 49 in good health. CDR3 sequence reads: CASSEGDRGRGAGELFF. The CDR3, as DNA: TGTGCCAGCAGCGAGGGGGACAGGGGCCGCGGGGCCGGGGAGCTGTTTTTT.